This T cell receptor beta chain was recovered during a study of cytomegalovirus exposure and HLA in healthy donors. Study summary: Later analysis reported that the 110 or so validation repertoires shared the platform of the roughly 670 first-cohort repertoires. Findings and limits, study-wide: According to a later analysis, TCR clusters from the first cohort tended to co-occur in the roughly 120 validation repertoires.

As for this clone: Its target is unknown.

The CDR3 is made up of 14 amino acids. V lost 0 bases and J lost 10, with 13 bases in between. CDR1 LGHNA and CDR2 YSLEER come from the germline V gene. Only in-frame clones appear in the TCRdb table, and some are missing; sequencing was by immunoSEQ multiplex PCR. This repertoire shows 90,000 to 150,000 clones, roughly 90% found once; its top ten account for under 6.5%. The chain joins TRBV4-3 to TRBJ2-1; the D gene is possibly TRBD2 (5 bases). The sequencing sample was made of PBMCs. This TCR was sampled from a woman under 30 in good health and CMV-seropositive. The CDR3 coding sequence is TGCGCCAGCAGCCAAGATTGGCTAGCAGGCGAGCAGTTCTTC. Translating gives CASSQDWLAGEQFF.